The sequence of this TCR beta chain was determined in a study of metastatic and nonmetastatic thyroid tumors. Study in general: Comparative analysis of repertoires was undertaken across blood and tumor or nodule tissue obtained from malignant and benign thyroid patients.

Authors' methods: CDR3 was compared across clinicopathological groups, and the resulting differences were used to build a distant-metastasis classifier for papillary thyroid cancer. MiXCR was used by TCRdb to re-call the PCR reads. For this entry, the V and J calls and clone size follow TCRdb and not the study's own pipeline. The sample consists of over 50,000 clones, more than 25% of them appearing once. Nobody among the patients had been given any treatment before thyroid surgery. This clone was counted between two and nine times. The specimen was blood. This sequence was found in a female donor with papillary thyroid cancer or a benign thyroid nodule (not recorded which). Some clones in this sample may be carry-over from other donors' samples.

CDR3 DNA: TGTGCCAGCAGGCACAGGGGCAAGGTGAATGGAAACACCATATATTTT. It codes for CASRHRGKVNGNTIYF. The rearrangement joins TRBV6-1 to TRBJ1-3, with 7 bases aligning to TRBD1. Germline V gene lookup returns CDR1 MNHNS and CDR2 SASEGT. The CDR3 length is 16 residues. J gave up 3 bases and V 6 bases, and 11 bases lay outside the gene matches.